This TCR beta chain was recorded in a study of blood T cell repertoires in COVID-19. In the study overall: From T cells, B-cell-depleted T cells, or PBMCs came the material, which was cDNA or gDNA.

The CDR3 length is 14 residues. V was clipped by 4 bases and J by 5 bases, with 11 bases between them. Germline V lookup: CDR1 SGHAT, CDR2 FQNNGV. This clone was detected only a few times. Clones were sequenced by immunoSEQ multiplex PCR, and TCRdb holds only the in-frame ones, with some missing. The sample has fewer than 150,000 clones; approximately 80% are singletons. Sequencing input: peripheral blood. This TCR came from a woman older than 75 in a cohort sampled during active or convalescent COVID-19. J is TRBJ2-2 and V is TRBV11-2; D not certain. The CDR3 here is CASSSSSDTGELFF. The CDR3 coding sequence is TGTGCCAGCAGCTCATCCAGCGATACCGGGGAGCTGTTTTTT.